Only one count was recorded for the clone carrying this T cell receptor (beta chain). Antigen: not known. Here immunoSEQ multiplex PCR was the method, and the copy in TCRdb shows in-frame clones only, minus some. The table includes around 2,000,000 clones, about 95% detected once. CD45RO-negative, CCR7-selected cells formed the naive CD8 fraction, which excluded terminally differentiated effector memory CD45RA+ cells. The donors, healthy adults who were HIV-negative, had experienced no recent acute infections or vaccinations. Donors were Caucasian adults residing in Nashville, Tennessee, USA. The sample is drawn from a study of shared clonotypes between healthy human individuals. Study-wide results and limits: Among a few donors, roughly 5% of naive CD4 clonotypes were found in common. In general, naive subsets displayed greater estimated richness than memory subsets did.

The CDR3 sequence is 14 residues long. After removal of 7 bases from V and 2 bases from J, the junction contained 6 bases not matched to a gene. The V gene's germline CDR1 is SEHNR and CDR2 FQNEAQ (reference sequence). Sequenced material: naive CD8+ T cells sorted from blood. The chain has TRBV7-9 and TRBJ2-7; 9 positions match TRBD1. The sequence came from a man aged 18-30 years in good health. In DNA form, the CDR3 reads TGTGCCAGCACCAGACAGGGGGAAACCTACGAGCAGTACTTC. Its translation is CASTRQGETYEQYF.